What follows is one TCR beta chain and its context. This sample is drawn from a study of blood T cell repertoires in COVID-19. Study as a whole: Samples taken during acute and convalescent COVID-19 were collected in the United States, Italy and Spain.

From germline, CDR1 is KGHDR and CDR2 SFDVKD. Trimming stripped 7 bases from V and 7 bases from J, with 12 bases between. The CDR3 consists of 12 residues. Original processing methods: Reference gene primer amplification yielded estimated nucleated cell counts. Profiled with immunoSEQ multiplex PCR; TCRdb holds only in-frame clones, not every one. V, J and clone size reflect that table, while D and trimming were determined from the DNA. The table has under 350,000 clones, over 80% seen once. The chain is built from TRBV24-1 and TRBJ1-2, with D possibly TRBD1 on 5 matching bases. The sequencing input was peripheral blood. This receptor was identified in a man aged 55-75 years who had recovered from COVID-19. Here the CDR3 reads CATSQGTGGYTF. The DNA for the CDR3 is TGTGCCACCAGCCAGGGCACGGGTGGCTACACCTTC.